This record concerns one TCR beta chain sequence. Antigen specificity is unknown. Germline V gene data show CDR1 as MNHEY and CDR2 as SVGAGI. There are 14 residues in the CDR3. With V trimmed by 6 bases and J by 4 bases, 6 bases remained unmatched. This sample is part of a study of PD-1 blockade in classical Hodgkin lymphoma. Each of the patients experienced relapse following autologous stem cell transplantation, and their brentuximab vedotin exposure differed. Sequenced by immunoSEQ multiplex PCR; TCRdb stores in-frame clones only, minus some. The sample lists around 45,000 clones; 85% to 90% were seen once. General observations from the study: Sources of repertoire differences remain undefined, possibly disease activity or prior therapy. The study reported lower baseline TCR diversity in newly diagnosed patients than in healthy donors.

The sequences come from peripheral blood mononuclear cells (PBMCs), collected at baseline. The source is a human donor with classical Hodgkin lymphoma. This chain connects TRBV6-5 to TRBJ1-3, with TRBD1 matching 7 bases. CDR3 bases: TGTGCCAGCAGCCCCAGGGGGATCGGAAACACCATATATTTT. The encoded protein is CASSPRGIGNTIYF.